This record looks at one T cell receptor (beta chain) sequence and its context. The data originate from a study of blood T cell repertoires in COVID-19. Study background: Samples representing acute and convalescent COVID-19 were sourced from the United States, Italy and Spain.

Study processing details: Amplification with reference gene primers provided the estimates of nucleated cell counts. Measured with immunoSEQ multiplex PCR; TCRdb has only the in-frame clones, and not every one. V and J calls and clone size are copied from that table; D and trimming were computed from the DNA. The profile shows roughly 170,000 clones, over 80% of them singletons. Recruits, aged about 18 to 89 years, lived in under 25 US areas. Recovered Cohort 3 donors showed two negative PCRs, clearance, or symptom resolution. Sequencing used PBMCs or T cells enriched from blood (not recorded which). The source is a woman aged 45 to 65 who had recovered from COVID-19.

CDR3 nucleotide sequence: TGTGCCAGCAGCCCCGCGGGGGGGGGCTGGACCCAGTACTTC. Residues: CASSPAGGGWTQYF. This chain connects TRBV11-2 to TRBJ2-5; 9 nucleotides align to TRBD2. CDR3 length: 14 residues. Germline trimming cut 5 bases from V and 7 bases from J; bases unmatched to any gene: 8. CDR1 SGHAT and CDR2 FQNNGV come from the germline V gene.